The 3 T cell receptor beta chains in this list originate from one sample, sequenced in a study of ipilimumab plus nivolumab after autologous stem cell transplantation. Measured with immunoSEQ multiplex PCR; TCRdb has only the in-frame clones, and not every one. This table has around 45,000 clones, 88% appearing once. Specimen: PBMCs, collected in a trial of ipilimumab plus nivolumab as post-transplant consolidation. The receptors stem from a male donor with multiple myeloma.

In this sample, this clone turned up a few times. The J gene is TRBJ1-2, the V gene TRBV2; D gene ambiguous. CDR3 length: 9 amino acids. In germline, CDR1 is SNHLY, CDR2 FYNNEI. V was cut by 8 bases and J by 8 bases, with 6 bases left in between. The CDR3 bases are TGTGCCAGCGGCCCCGGCTACACCTTC. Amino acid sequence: CASGPGYTF.

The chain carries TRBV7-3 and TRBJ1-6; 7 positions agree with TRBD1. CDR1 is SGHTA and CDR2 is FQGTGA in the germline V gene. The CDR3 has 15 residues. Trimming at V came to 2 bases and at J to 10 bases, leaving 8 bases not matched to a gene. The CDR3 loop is CASSLEGALRSPLHF. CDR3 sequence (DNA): TGTGCCAGCAGCTTAGAGGGGGCCTTGCGCTCACCCCTCCACTTT.

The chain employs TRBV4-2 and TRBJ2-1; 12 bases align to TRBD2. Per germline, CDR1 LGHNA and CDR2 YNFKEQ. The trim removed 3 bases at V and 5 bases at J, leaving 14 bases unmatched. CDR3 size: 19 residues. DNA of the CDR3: TGTGCCAGCAGCCATCGCCCCTCTACTAGCGGGGGGCCGAACAATGAGCAGTTCTTC. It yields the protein CASSHRPSTSGGPNNEQFF.